The clone carrying this T cell receptor beta chain was seen only a few times. What it binds is not known. One entry per CDR3 protein results from TCRdb running MiXCR on the 5' RACE reads. The table has roughly 330,000 distinct CDR3 sequences, about 6.6% seen once. The data derive from a study of T cells after yellow fever vaccination. Germline V CDR1 and CDR2: SGHRS, YFSETQ. This CDR3 spans 12 amino acids. Trimming removed 3 bases at V and 4 bases at J, with 8 bases between. General study results and limits: Reappearing after the booster were most of the clones from primary vaccination (about 96% CD4, roughly 86% CD8). A secondary response was less intense yet reached its peak sooner, at day 5 versus 15.

The receptor's source is a man aged 18 to 29 who received the YFV17D yellow fever vaccine. The sample here was PBMCs, taken around 45 days after the first yellow fever vaccination. The chain uses TRBV5-1 and TRBJ2-7, with D tentatively TRBD1 (6 bases). This CDR3 reads CASSSGEYEQYF. The CDR3 DNA follows: TGCGCCAGCAGCTCAGGGGAATACGAGCAGTACTTC.